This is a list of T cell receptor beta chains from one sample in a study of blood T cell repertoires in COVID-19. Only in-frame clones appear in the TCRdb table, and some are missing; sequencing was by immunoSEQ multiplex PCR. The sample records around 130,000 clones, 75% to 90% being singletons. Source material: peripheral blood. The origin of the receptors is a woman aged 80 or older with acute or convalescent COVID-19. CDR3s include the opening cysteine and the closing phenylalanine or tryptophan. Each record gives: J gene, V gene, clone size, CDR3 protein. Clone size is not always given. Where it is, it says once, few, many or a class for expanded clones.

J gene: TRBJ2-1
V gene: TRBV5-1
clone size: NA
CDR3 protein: CASSLEASHGEQFF

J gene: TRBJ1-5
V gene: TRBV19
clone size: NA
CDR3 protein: CASSGSFDRGPQHF

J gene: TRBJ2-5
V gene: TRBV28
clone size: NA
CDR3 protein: CASKPGQGFGETQYF

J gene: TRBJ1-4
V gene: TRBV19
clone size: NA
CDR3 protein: CASSILQSNEKLFF

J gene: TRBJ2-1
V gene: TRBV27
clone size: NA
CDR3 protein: CASSLSTGGEQFF

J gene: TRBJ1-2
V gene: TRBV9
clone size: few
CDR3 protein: CASSGSGTGGYGYTF

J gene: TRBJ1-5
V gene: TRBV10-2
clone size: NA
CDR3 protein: CASSDRQGAYSNQPQHF

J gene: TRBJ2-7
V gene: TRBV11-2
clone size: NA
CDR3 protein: CASSLGQYEQYF

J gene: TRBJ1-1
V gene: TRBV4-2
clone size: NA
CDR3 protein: CASRGANTEAFF

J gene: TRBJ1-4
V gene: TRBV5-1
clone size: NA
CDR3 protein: CASSLEPGIAEKLFF

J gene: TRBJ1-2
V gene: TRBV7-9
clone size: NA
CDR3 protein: CASSTGQFDLYGYTF

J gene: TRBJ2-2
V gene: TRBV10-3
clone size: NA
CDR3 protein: CAISGHREKPGELFF

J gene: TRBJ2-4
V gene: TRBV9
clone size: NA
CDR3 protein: CASSSYGQGADIQYF

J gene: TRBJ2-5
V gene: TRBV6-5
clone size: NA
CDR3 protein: CASSTTGGWLETQYF

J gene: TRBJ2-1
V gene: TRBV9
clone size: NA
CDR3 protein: CASSETGGPYNEQFF

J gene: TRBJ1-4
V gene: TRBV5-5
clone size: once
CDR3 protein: CASSHGAGGAGEKLFF

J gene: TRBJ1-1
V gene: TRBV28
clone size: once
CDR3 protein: CASGNPRGTEAFF

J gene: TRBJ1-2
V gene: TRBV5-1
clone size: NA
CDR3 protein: CASSWGDREYGYTF

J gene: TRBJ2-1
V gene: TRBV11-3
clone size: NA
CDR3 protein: CASSLQGINNEQFF

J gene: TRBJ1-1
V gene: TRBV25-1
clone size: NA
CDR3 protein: CASSAVRAEAFF

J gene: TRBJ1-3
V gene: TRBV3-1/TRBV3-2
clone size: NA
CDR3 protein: CASTPRHSSGNTIYF

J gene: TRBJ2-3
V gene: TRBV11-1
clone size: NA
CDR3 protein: CASSFLTGIGTDTQYF

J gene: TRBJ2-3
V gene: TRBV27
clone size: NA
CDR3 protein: CASSGLAVWTDTQYF

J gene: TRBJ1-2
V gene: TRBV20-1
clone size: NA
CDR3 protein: CSASIGGWMGGYTF

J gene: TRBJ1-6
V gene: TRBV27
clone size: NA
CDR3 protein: CASSSFLGRYNSPLHF

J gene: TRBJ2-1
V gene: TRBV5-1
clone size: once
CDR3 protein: CASSLQGPDNEQFF

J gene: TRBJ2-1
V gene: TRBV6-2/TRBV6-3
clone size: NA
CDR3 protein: CASSNRGLEQFF

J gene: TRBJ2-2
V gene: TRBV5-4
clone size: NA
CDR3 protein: CASSLSSGTNTGELFF

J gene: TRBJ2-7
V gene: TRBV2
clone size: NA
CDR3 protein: CASREGTAKYEQYF

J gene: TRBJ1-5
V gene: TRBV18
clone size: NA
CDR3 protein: CASSGTPYSNQPQHF

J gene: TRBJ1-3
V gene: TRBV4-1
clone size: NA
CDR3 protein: CASSQVISGNTIYF

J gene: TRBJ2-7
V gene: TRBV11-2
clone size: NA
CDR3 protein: CASSFGTIKYEQYF

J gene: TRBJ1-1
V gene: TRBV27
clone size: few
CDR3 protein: CASSLIVNTEAFF

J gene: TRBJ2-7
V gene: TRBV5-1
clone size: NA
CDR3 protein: CASSRQEAGGSEQYF

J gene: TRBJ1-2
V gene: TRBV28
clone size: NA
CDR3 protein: CASSLWRSPKNYGYTF

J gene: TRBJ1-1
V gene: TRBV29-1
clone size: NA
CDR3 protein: CSVGGEEPAFF

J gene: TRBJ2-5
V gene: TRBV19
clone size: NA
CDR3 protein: CASSFRDLGLWETQYF

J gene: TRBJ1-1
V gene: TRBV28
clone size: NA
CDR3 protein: CASSRIQGEAFF

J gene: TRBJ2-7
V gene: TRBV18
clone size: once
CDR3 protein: CASSGRLTGADEQYF

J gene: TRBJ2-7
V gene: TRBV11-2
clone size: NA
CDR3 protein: CASSLGAGGPYEQYF

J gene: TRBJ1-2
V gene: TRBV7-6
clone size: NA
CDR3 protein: CASSPLPTANYGYTF

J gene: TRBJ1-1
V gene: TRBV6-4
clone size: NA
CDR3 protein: CASSEEGGSEAFF

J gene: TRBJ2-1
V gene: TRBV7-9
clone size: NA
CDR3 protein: CASSLGVNEQFF

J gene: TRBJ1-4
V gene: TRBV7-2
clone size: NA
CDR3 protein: CASSPRQGAQTNEKLFF

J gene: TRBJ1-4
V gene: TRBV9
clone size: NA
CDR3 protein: CASSVGTGNEKLFF

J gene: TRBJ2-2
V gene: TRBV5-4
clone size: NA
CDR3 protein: CASSPSGGGDTGELFF

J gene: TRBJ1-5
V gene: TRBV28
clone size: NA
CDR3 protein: CASSSDRGRGQPQHF

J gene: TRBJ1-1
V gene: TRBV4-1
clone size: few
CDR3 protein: CASRNPLVRRNTEAFF

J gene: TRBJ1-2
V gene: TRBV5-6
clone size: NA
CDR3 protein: CASSLATRQNLYGYTF

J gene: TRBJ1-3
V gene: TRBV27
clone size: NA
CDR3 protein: CASSLRGGSGNTIYF

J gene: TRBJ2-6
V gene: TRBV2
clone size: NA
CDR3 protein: CASRGLAGAGANVLTF

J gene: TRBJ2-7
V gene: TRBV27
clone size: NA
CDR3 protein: CASSSANLPAVPYEQYF

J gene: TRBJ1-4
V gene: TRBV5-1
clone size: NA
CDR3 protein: CASSATTGNEKLFF

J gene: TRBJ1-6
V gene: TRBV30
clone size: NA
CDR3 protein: CAWRVDRGSSPLHF

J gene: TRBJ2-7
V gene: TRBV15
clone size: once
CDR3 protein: CATSRRRRGEQYF

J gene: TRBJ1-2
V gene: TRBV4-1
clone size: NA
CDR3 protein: CASSHPGQGSGYGYTF

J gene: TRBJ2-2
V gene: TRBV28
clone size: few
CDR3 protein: CATFRGNTGELFF

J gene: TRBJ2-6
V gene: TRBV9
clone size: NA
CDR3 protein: CASSEPSNSGANVLTF

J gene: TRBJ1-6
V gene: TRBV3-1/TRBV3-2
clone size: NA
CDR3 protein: CASSPGQGRNSPLHF

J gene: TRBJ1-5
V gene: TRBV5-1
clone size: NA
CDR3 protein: CASSSMGGGQPQHF